The 2 T cell receptor beta chains listed next were all sequenced from one sample in a study of blood T cell repertoires in COVID-19. Data came from immunoSEQ multiplex PCR; TCRdb stores just in-frame clones and leaves some out. The data contain under 250,000 clones, nearly 90% of them singletons. Sequencing used peripheral blood. The receptors come from a man between 18 and 29 years old with active or convalescent COVID-19.

The V call is TRBV7-9, the J call TRBJ1-1; D is uncertain. The ends were cut back, 1 base at V and 0 bases at J, with 6 bases in the middle. Germline V gene lookup returns CDR1 SEHNR and CDR2 FQNEAQ (reference sequence). The CDR3 has 14 residues. The DNA for the CDR3 is TGTGCCAGCAGCTTAGGGACTTTGAACACTGAAGCTTTCTTT. Encoded protein: CASSLGTLNTEAFF.

The chain carries TRBV7-2 and TRBJ2-1, with 10 bases that match TRBD2. The CDR3 loop spans 18 amino acids. The V segment lost 1 base and the J segment 7 bases; nucleotides outside the gene matches: 13. Looked up from germline, CDR1 is SGHTA and CDR2 is FQGNSA. CDR3 in amino acids: CASSLEALGSGRMNEQFF. DNA of the CDR3: TGTGCCAGCAGCTTAGAGGCGCTGGGTAGCGGGAGGATGAATGAGCAGTTCTTC.